The 16 T cell receptor beta chains reported below all come from one sample, sequenced in a study of T cell repertoires in cytomegalovirus infection. TCRdb itself ran the reads through MiXCR, one entry per CDR3 protein. This table holds about 150,000 distinct CDR3 sequences, about a quarter found once. Sequenced input: PBMCs. These receptors were obtained from a human donor in good health (CMV status not recorded). Some clones in this sample may be carry-over from other donors' samples.

V usage is TRBV29-1 and J usage is TRBJ2-1; D ambiguous. Between the trimmed V and J ends, which lost 4 bases and 5 bases, there was a span of 15 bases. The germline V gene encodes CDR1 SQVTM and CDR2 ANQGSEA. This CDR3 has 14 amino acids. Here the CDR3 reads CSVGSTPPNNEQFF. DNA for the CDR3: TGCAGCGTTGGTAGTACACCACCAAACAATGAGCAGTTCTTC.

J is TRBJ2-7 and V is TRBV6-5, with D unclear. Deletions cut 6 bases from V and 6 bases from J, with 12 bases between. Germline V gene lookup returns CDR1 MNHEY and CDR2 SVGAGI. This CDR3 spans 12 amino acids. CDR3 residues: CASRGVWGEQYF. As DNA, the CDR3 is TGTGCCAGCAGAGGAGTGTGGGGCGAGCAGTACTTC.

This clonotype turned up a few times. The chain combines TRBV7-9 with TRBJ1-1; TRBD1 agrees at 7 bases. The CDR3 runs to 14 residues. Germline CDR1 is SEHNR and CDR2 is FQNEAQ (reference sequence). The junction had 5 bases not matched to a gene; V was cut back by 7 bases and J by 0 bases. CDR3 protein: CASNPGQVNTEAFF. DNA of the CDR3: TGTGCCAGCAACCCAGGACAGGTGAACACTGAAGCTTTCTTT.

This clonotype was detected many times. CDR3 in DNA: TGTGCCAGCAGCCTCCAAGCGGGGGGGCATCGGGATGAGCAGTTCTTC. Protein sequence: CASSLQAGGHRDEQFF. The chain has TRBV7-2 and TRBJ2-1; 10 bases map to TRBD2. Germline CDR1 SGHTA, CDR2 FQGNSA. V lost 5 bases to trimming and J lost 8 bases; unmatched junction nucleotides: 12. CDR3 size: 16 residues.

For this clonotype: A read error is possible here, since a much larger clone lies one base away. The genes are TRBV7-3 and TRBJ2-1, with 11 bases aligning to TRBD2. Looked up from germline, CDR1 is SGHTA and CDR2 is FQGTGA. The CDR3 is made up of 17 amino acids. V lost 0 bases to trimming and J lost 8 bases; unmatched junction nucleotides: 9. CDR3 region: CASSLTRRSSGRDEQFF. CDR3 nucleotides: TGTGCCAGCAGCTTAACGAGGCGGAGTAGCGGGAGGGATGAGCAGTTCTTC.

As to this clonotype: With a much larger clone just one base away, this may be a read error. The V call is TRBV28, the J call TRBJ1-5; D perhaps matches TRBD1 (5 bases). The germline V and J ends were trimmed by 3 bases and 0 bases, with 18 bases remaining between them. Germline V lookup: CDR1 MDHEN, CDR2 SYDVKM. CDR3 length: 18 residues. The CDR3 nucleotides read TGTGCCAGCAGTTTGTTAGGGGTTGGAGTTTATAGCAATCAGCCCCAGCATTTT. Residues: CASSLLGVGVYSNQPQHF.

This clonotype was counted many times. This chain joins TRBV7-3 and TRBJ2-1; 11 bases match TRBD2. V was pared by 6 bases and J by 7 bases, with 8 bases of the junction left unmatched. Germline CDR1 and CDR2: SGHTA and FQGTGA. The CDR3 runs to 15 residues. Here the CDR3 reads CASSGLAGGSNEQFF. For the CDR3, the DNA is TGTGCCAGCAGTGGGTTAGCGGGAGGGAGTAATGAGCAGTTCTTC.

The chain is built from TRBV11-2 and TRBJ2-1; TRBD2 is a possible D gene (5 bases). The CDR3 is 15 amino acids. V was clipped by 4 bases and J by 2 bases, with 12 bases between them. Germline CDR1 is SGHAT and CDR2 is FQNNGV. The CDR3 region has the DNA TGTGCCAGCAGCTACCTAGCATCTCCCTACAATGAGCAGTTCTTC. It encodes CASSYLASPYNEQFF.

There are many counts of this clonotype. The rearrangement uses TRBV20-1 and TRBJ2-5, with D tentatively TRBD1 or TRBD2 (5 bases each). Looked up from germline, CDR1 is DFQATT and CDR2 is SNEGSKA (reference sequence). The V gene lost 2 bases and the J gene lost 5 bases, with 24 bases spanning the gap. This CDR3 is 17 amino acids long. CDR3 sequence reads: CSARISLGEGNPETQYF. CDR3 DNA sequence: TGCAGTGCTAGAATTTCCCTTGGCGAGGGGAATCCGGAGACCCAGTACTTC.

This clonotype came up a few times. For the CDR3, the DNA is TGTGCCAGCACCGCGACAGACACAGATACGCAGTATTTT. Translating gives CASTATDTDTQYF. The chain employs TRBV5-4 and TRBJ2-3; D is possibly TRBD1 (5 bases). Germline CDR1 SGHNT, CDR2 YYREEE (reference sequence). The CDR3 has 13 residues. Trimming removed 6 bases at V and 2 bases at J, with 10 bases between.

The rearrangement uses TRBV14 and TRBJ2-3; D unresolved. Germline assignment: CDR1 SGHDN and CDR2 FVKESK. The V and J ends lost 1 base and 2 bases respectively, with 10 bases between them. CDR3 length equals 15 residues. In DNA form, the CDR3 reads TGTGCCAGCAGCCAAGTCCCGGGCATCACAGATACGCAGTATTTT. Amino acid sequence: CASSQVPGITDTQYF.

This sequence joins TRBV14 and TRBJ1-2, with D uncertain. The CDR3 spans 13 residues. CDR1 is SGHDN and CDR2 is FVKESK in the germline V gene. Trimming pared 2 bases from V and 5 bases from J, leaving 9 bases between. For the CDR3, the DNA is TGTGCCAGCAGCCAATCGATGTGGTATGGCTACACCTTC. This gives the protein CASSQSMWYGYTF.

The genes are TRBV28 and TRBJ1-5; possible D gene TRBD1, 6 bases. The V gene lost 6 bases and the J gene lost 4 bases, with 10 bases spanning the gap. The CDR3 is 13 amino acids. Germline V gives CDR1 MDHEN, CDR2 SYDVKM. CDR3 amino acids: CASRAGANQPQHF. Here the CDR3 DNA reads TGTGCCAGCAGGGCAGGGGCGAATCAGCCCCAGCATTTT.

This clonotype was counted ten times or more. The chain employs TRBV7-2 and TRBJ2-3; D is perhaps TRBD2 (6 bases). V gave up 4 bases and J gave up 2 bases, with 10 bases separating them. CDR3 length: 14 residues. The germline V gene has CDR1 SGHTA and CDR2 FQGNSA. CDR3 loop: CASSSGLLTDTQYF. In DNA, the CDR3 is TGTGCCAGCAGCTCGGGACTCCTCACAGATACGCAGTATTTT.

This chain connects TRBV7-6 to TRBJ1-5; TRBD1 might be the D (5 bases). The V end was cut by 2 bases, the J end by 5 bases, with 10 bases between. The CDR3 length is 14 residues. Germline CDR1 is SGHVS and CDR2 is FNYEAQ. CDR3 region: CASSLRDSDQPQHF. The DNA for the CDR3 is TGTGCCAGCAGCTTACGGGACTCTGATCAGCCCCAGCATTTT. The whole variable domain, filled in from reference TRBV7-6 and TRBJ1-5, reads GAGVSQSPRYKVTKRGQDVALRCDPISGHVSLYWYRQALGQGPEFLTYFNYEAQQDKSGLPNDRFSAERPEGSISTLTIQRTEQRDSAMYRCASSLRDSDQPQHFGDGTRLSIL.

Only a few counts were recorded for this clonotype. This chain joins TRBV4-2 and TRBJ2-7; D possibly corresponds to TRBD2 (6 bases). V was cut by 0 bases and J by 3 bases, with 12 bases left in between. There are 15 residues in the CDR3. The germline gives CDR1 LGHNA, CDR2 YNFKEQ. CDR3 nucleotides: TGTGCCAGCAGCCAAGATCGGGGGACGGACTACGAGCAGTACTTC. It specifies CASSQDRGTDYEQYF.